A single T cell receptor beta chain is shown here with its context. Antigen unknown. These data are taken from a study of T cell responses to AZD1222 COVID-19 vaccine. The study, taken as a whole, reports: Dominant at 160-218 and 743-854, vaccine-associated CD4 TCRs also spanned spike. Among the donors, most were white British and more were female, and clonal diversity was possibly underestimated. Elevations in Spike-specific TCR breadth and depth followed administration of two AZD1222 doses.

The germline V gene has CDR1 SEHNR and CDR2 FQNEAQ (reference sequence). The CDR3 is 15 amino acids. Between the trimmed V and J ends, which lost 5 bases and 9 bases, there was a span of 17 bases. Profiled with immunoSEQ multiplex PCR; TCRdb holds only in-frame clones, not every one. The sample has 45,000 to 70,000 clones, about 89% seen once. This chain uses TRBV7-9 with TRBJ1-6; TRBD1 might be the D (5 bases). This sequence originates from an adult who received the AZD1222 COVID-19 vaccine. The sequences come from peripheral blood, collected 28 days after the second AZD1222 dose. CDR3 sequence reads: CASSVVIGGISPLHF. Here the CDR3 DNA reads TGTGCCAGCAGCGTCGTTATCGGGGGGATTTCACCCCTCCACTTT.